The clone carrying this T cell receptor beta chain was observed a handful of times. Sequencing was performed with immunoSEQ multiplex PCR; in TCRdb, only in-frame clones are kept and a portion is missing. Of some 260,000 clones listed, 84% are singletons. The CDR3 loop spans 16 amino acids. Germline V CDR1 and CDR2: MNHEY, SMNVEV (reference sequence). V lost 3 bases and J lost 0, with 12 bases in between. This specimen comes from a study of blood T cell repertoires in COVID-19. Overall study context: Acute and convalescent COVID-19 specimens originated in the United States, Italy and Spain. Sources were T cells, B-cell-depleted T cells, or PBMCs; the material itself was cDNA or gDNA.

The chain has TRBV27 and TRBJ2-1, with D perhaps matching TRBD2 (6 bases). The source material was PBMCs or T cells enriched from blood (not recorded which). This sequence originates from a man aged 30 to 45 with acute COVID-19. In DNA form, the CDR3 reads TGTGCCAGCAGTTTCCGGGACTGGAGCTCCTACAATGAGCAGTTCTTC. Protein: CASSFRDWSSYNEQFF.